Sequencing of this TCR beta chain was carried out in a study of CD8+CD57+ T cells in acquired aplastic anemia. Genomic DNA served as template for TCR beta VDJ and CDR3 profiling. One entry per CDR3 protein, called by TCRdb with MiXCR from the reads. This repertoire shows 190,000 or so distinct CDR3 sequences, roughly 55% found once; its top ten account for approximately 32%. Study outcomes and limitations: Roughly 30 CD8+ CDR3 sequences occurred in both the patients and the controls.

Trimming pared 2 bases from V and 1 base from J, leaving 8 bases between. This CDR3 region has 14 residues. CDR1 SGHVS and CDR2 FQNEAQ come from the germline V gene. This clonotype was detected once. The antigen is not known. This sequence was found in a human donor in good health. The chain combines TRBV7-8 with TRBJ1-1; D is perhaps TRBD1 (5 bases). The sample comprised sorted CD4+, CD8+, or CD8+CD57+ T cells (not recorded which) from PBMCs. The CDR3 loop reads CASSLRGENTEAFF. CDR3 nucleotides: TGTGCCAGCAGCTTAAGGGGCGAGAACACTGAAGCTTTCTTT.